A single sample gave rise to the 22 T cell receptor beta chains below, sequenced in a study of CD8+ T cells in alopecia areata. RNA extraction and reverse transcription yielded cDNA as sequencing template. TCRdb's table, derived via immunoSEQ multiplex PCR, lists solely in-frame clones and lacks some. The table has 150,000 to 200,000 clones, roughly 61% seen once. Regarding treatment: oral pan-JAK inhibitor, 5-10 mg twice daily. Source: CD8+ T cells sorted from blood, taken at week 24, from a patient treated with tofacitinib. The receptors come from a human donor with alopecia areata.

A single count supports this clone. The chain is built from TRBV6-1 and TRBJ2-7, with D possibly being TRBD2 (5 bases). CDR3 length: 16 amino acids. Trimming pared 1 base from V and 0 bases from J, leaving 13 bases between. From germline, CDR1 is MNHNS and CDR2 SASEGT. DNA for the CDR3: TGTGCCAGCAGTGAAGTCCGGGGTAGGACCTCCTACGAGCAGTACTTC. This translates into CASSEVRGRTSYEQYF.

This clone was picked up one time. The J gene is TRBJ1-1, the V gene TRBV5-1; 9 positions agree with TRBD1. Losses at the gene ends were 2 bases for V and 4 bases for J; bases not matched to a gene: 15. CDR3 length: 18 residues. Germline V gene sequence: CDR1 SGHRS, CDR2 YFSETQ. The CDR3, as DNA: TGCGCCAGCAGCTTTTATTGGGTACAACAGGGGGCCATCACTGAAGCTTTCTTT. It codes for CASSFYWVQQGAITEAFF.

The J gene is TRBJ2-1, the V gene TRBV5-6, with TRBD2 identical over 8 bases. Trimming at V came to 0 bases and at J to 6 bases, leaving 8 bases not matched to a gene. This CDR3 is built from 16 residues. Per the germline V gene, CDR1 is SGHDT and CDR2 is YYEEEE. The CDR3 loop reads CASSLGYASGGNEQFF. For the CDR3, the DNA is TGTGCCAGCAGCTTGGGCTACGCAAGCGGGGGCAATGAGCAGTTCTTC.

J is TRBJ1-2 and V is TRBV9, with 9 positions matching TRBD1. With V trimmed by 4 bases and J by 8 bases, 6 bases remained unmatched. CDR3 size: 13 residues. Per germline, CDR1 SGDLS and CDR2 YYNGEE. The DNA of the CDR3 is TGTGCCAGCAGCTCCACAGGGGGCGCGGGCTACACCTTC. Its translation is CASSSTGGAGYTF.

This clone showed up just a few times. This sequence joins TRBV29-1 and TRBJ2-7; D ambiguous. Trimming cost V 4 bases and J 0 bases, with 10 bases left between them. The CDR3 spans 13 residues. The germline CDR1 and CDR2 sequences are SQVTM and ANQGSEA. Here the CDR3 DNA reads TGCAGCGTTGTTCAGGTAAACTCCTACGAGCAGTACTTC. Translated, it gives CSVVQVNSYEQYF.

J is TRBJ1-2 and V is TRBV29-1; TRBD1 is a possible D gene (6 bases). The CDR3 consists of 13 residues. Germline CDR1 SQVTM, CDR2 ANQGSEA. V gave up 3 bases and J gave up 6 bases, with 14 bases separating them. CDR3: CSVERRKGDGYTF. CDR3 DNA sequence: TGCAGCGTTGAGAGGCGTAAGGGGGATGGCTACACCTTC.

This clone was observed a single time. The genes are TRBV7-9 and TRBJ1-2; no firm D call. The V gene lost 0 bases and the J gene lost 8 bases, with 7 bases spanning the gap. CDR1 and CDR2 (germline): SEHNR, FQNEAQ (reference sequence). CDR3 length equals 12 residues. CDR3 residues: CASSLAGSGYTF. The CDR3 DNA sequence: TGTGCCAGCAGCTTAGCCGGGTCAGGCTACACCTTC.

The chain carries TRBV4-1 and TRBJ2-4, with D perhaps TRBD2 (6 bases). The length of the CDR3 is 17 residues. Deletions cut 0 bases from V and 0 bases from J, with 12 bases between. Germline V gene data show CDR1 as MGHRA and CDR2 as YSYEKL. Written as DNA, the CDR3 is TGCGCCAGCAGCCAAGAAGTGACCGGGGGAGCCAAAAACATTCAGTACTTC. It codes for CASSQEVTGGAKNIQYF.

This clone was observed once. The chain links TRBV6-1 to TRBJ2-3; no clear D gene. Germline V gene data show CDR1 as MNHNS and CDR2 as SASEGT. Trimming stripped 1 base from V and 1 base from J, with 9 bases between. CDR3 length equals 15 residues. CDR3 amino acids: CASSEGIAGTDTQYF. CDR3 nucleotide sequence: TGTGCCAGCAGTGAAGGGATAGCCGGCACAGATACGCAGTATTTT.

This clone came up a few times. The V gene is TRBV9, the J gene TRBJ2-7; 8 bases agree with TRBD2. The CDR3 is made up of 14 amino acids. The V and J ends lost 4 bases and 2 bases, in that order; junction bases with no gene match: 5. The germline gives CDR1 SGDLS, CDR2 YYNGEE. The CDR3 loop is CASSSSGGAYEQYF. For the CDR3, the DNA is TGTGCCAGCAGCTCCTCCGGGGGGGCCTACGAGCAGTACTTC.

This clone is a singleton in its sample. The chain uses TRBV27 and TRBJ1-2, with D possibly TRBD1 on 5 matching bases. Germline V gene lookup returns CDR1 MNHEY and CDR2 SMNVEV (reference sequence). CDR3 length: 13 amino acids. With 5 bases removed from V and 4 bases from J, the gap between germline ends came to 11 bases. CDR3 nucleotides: TGTGCCAGCAGTCCAGGGACCGTCTATGGCTACACCTTC. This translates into CASSPGTVYGYTF.

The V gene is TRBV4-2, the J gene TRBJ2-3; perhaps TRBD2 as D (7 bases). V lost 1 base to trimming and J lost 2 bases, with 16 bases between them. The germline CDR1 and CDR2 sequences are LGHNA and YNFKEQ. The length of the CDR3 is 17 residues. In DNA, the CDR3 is TGTGCCAGCAGCCAAGCGATAGGGGGGGCGCTCACAGATACGCAGTATTTT. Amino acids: CASSQAIGGALTDTQYF.

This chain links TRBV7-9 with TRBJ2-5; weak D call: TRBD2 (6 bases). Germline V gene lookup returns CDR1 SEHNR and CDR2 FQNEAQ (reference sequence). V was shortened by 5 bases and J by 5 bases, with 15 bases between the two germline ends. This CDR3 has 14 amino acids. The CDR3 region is CASSPSRREETQYF. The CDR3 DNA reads TGTGCCAGCAGCCCCTCCAGGAGGGAGGAGACCCAGTACTTC.

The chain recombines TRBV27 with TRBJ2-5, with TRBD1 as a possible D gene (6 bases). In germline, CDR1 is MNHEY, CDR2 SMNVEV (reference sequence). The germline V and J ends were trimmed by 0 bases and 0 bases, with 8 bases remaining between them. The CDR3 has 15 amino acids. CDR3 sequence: CASSLSGAYQETQYF. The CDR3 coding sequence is TGTGCCAGCAGTTTATCGGGGGCGTACCAAGAGACCCAGTACTTC.

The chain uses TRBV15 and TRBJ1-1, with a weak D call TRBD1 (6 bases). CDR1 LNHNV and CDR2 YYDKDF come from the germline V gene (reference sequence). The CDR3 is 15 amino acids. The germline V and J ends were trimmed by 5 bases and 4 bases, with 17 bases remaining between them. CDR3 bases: TGTGCCACCAGCGGAGGTATGGGGGCGAGCACTGAAGCTTTCTTT. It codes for CATSGGMGASTEAFF.

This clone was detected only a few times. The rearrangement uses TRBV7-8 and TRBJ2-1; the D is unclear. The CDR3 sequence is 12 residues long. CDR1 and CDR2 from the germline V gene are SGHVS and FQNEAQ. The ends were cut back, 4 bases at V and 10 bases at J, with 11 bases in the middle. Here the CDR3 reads CASSSAAVEQFF. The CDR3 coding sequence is TGTGCCAGCAGCTCTGCGGCGGTCGAGCAGTTCTTC.

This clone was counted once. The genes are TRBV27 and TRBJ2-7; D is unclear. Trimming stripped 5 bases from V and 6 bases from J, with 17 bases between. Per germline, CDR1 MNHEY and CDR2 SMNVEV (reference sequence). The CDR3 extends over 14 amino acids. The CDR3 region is CASSIHSTGLEQYF. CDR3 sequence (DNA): TGTGCCAGCAGTATACACTCGACGGGCCTCGAGCAGTACTTC.

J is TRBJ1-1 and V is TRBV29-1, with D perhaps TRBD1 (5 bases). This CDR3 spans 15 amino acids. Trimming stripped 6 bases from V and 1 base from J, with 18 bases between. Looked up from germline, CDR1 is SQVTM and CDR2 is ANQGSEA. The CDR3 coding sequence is TGCAGCGTGGACCCCGGGGCCCTTAGGAACACTGAAGCTTTCTTT. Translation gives CSVDPGALRNTEAFF.

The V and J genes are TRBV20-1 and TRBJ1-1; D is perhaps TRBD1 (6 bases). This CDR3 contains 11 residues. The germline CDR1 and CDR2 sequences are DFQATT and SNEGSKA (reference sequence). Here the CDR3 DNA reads TGCAGCACAGGGCGGAACACTGAAGCTTTCTTT. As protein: CSTGRNTEAFF.

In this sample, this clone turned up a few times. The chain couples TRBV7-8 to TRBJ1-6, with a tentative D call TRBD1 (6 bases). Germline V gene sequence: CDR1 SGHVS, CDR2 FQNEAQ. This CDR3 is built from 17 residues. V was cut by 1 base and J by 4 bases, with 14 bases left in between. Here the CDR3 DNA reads TGTGCCAGCAGCTTAGAGGGGGTAAACGCTTATAATTCACCCCTCCACTTT. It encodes CASSLEGVNAYNSPLHF.

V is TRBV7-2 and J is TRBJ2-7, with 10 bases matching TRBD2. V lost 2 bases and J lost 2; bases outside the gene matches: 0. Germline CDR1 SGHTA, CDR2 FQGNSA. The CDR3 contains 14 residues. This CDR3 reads CASSLTSGAYEQYF. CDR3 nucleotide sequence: TGTGCCAGCAGCTTAACTAGCGGGGCCTACGAGCAGTACTTC.

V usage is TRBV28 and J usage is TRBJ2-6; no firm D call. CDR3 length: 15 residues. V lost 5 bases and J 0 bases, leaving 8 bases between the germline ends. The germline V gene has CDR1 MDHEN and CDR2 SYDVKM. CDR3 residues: CASSLRSSGANVLTF. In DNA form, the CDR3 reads TGTGCCAGCAGTCTTCGAAGCTCTGGGGCCAACGTCCTGACTTTC.